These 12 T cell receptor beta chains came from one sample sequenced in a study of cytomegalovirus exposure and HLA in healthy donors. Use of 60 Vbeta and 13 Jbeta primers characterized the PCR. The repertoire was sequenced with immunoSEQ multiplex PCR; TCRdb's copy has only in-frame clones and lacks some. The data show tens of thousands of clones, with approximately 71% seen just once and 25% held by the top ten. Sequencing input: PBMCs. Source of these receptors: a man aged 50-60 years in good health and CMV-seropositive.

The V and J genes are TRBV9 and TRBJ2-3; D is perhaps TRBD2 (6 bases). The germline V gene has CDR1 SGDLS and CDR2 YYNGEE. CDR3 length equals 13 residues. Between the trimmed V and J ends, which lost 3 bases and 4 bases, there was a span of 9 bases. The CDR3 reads CASSGGMADTQYF. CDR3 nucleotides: TGTGCCAGCAGCGGCGGGATGGCAGATACGCAGTATTTT.

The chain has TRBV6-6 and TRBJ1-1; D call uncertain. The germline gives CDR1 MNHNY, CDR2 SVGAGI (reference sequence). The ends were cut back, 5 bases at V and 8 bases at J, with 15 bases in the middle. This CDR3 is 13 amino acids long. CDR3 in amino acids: CASSLDPGREAFF. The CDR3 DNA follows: TGTGCCAGCAGTCTAGATCCCGGGAGAGAAGCTTTCTTT.

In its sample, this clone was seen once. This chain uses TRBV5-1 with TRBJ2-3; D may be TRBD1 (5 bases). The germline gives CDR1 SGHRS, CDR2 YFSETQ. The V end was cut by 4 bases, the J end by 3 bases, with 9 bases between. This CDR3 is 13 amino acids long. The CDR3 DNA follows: TGCGCCAGCAGCGTGACAGTAACAGATACGCAGTATTTT. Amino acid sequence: CASSVTVTDTQYF.

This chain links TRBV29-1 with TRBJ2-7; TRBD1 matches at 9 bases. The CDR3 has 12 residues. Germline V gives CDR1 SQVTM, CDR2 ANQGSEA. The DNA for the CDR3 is TGCAGTTACGGGACAGGGAGTTACGAGCAGTACTTC. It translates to CSYGTGSYEQYF.

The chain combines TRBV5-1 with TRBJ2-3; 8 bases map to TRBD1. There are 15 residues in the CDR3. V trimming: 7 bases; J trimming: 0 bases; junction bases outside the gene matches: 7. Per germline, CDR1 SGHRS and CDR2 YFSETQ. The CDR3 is CASRTGPGSTDTQYF. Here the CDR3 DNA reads TGCGCCAGCCGGACAGGGCCGGGGAGCACAGATACGCAGTATTTT.

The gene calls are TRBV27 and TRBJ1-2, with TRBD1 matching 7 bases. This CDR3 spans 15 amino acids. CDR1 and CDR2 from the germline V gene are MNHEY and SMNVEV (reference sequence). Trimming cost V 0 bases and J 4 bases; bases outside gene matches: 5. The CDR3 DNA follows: TGTGCCAGCAGTTTATCGAAGGGGGCCGGCTATGGCTACACCTTC. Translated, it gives CASSLSKGAGYGYTF.

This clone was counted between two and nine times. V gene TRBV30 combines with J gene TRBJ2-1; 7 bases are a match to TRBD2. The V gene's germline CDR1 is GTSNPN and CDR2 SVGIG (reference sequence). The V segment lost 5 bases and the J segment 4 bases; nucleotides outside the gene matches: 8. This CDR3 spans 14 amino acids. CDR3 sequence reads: CAWEWGGSYNEQFF. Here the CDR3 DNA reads TGTGCCTGGGAATGGGGGGGGAGTTACAATGAGCAGTTCTTC.

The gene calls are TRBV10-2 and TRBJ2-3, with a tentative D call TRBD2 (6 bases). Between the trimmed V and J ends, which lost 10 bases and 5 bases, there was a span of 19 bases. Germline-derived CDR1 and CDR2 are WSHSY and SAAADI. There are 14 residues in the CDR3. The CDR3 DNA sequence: TGCGCCATCCTCGGGGGATTCCCTGAAGATACGCAGTATTTT. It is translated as CAILGGFPEDTQYF.

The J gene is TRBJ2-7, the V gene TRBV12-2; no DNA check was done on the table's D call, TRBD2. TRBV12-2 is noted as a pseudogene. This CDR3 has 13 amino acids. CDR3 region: CASRRGGAPGQYF. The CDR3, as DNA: TGTGCAAGTCGCCGAGGGGGGGCACCCGGGCAGTACTTC.

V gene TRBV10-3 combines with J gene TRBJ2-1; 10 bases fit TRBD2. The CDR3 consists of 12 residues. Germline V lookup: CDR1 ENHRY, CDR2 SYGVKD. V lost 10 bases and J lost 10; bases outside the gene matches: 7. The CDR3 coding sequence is TGTGCCAGTCGGAGCGGGGGGGCCGAGCAGTTCTTC. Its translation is CASRSGGAEQFF.

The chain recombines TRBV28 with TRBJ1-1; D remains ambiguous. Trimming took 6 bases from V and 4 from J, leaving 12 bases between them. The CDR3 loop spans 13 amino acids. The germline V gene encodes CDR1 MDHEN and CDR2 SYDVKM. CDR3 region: CASSLAGGTEAFF. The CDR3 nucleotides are TGTGCCAGCAGCCTTGCGGGTGGCACTGAAGCTTTCTTT. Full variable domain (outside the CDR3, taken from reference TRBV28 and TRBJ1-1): DVKVTQSSRYLVKRTGEKVFLECVQDMDHENMFWYRQDPGLGLRLIYFSYDVKMKEKGDIPEGYSVSREKKERFSLILESASTNQTSMYLCASSLAGGTEAFFGQGTRLTVV.

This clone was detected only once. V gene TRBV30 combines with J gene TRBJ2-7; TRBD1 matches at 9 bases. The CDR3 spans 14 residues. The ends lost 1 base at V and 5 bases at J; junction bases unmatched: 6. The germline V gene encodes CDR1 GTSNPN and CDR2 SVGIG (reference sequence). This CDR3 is CAWSAGTGTNEQYF. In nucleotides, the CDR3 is TGTGCCTGGAGTGCCGGGACAGGGACCAACGAGCAGTACTTC.